Presented here are 28 T cell receptor beta chains from one specimen sequenced in a study of cytomegalovirus exposure and HLA in healthy donors. The primer mix had 60 Vbeta and 13 Jbeta primers. Clones were read by immunoSEQ multiplex PCR, and TCRdb kept only the in-frame ones, dropping some. Counted here are 150,000 to 200,000 clones, approximately 81% occurring once; the ten biggest clones make up about 2.3%. Sequences were obtained from PBMCs. These receptors originate from a woman younger than 45 in good health and CMV-seronegative.

The chain has TRBV6-5 and TRBJ2-5, with a weak D call TRBD2 (6 bases). With the DNA end fitting TRBJ2-7 better, the J assignment may be wrong. The germline V gene has CDR1 MNHEY and CDR2 SVGAGI. The CDR3 contains 13 residues. CDR3 in DNA: TGTGCCAGCAGTTACGGCGGGACGTACGAGCAGTACTTC. This translates into CASSYGGTYEQYF.

This chain connects TRBV30 to TRBJ2-7; TRBD2 matches at 10 bases. The CDR3 totals 18 residues. CDR1 and CDR2 (germline): GTSNPN, SVGIG (reference sequence). Trimming removed 1 base from V and 4 bases from J; junction bases left unmatched: 16. Written as DNA, the CDR3 is TGTGCCTGGAGTGACTGGGACCCAAGCGGGAGGGGGGGGTACGAGCAGTACTTC. Translation gives CAWSDWDPSGRGGYEQYF.

The chain couples TRBV18 to TRBJ2-7; 14 nucleotides line up with TRBD2. Germline lookup yields CDR1 KGHSH and CDR2 LQKENI. This CDR3 has 17 amino acids. V was pared by 3 bases and J by 12 bases, with 16 bases of the junction left unmatched. CDR3 residues: CASSPSRPRLAGGYLYF. CDR3 coding DNA: TGTGCCAGCTCACCTTCCAGACCGAGACTAGCGGGAGGGTATCTGTACTTC.

CDR3 coding DNA: TGTGCCAGCAGAAGGACTAGCGGGAGGCGGGGTGAGCAGTTCTTC. This sequence encodes CASRRTSGRRGEQFF. V and J are TRBV27 and TRBJ2-1, with 14 bases identical to TRBD2. Germline V gene lookup returns CDR1 MNHEY and CDR2 SMNVEV (reference sequence). The CDR3 contains 15 residues. Trimming cost V 6 bases and J 9 bases; bases outside gene matches: 7.

The gene calls are TRBV7-2 and TRBJ2-2; D possibly corresponds to TRBD1 (6 bases). Per germline, CDR1 SGHTA and CDR2 FQGNSA. V gave up 6 bases and J gave up 1 base, with 12 bases separating them. This CDR3 has 15 amino acids. As DNA, the CDR3 is TGTGCCAGCAGTCCCGGACAGAGGAACACCGGGGAGCTGTTTTTT. Its translation: CASSPGQRNTGELFF.

This chain uses TRBV5-4 with TRBJ2-5, with 9 positions matching TRBD2. Germline V gene lookup returns CDR1 SGHNT and CDR2 YYREEE (reference sequence). The V segment lost 1 base and the J segment 2 bases; nucleotides outside the gene matches: 3. The CDR3 contains 15 residues. CDR3 sequence reads: CASSLQRGAQETQYF. In DNA, the CDR3 is TGTGCCAGCAGCTTGCAGCGGGGGGCTCAAGAGACCCAGTACTTC.

In its sample, this clone was seen a few times. The J gene is TRBJ2-7, the V gene TRBV28; TRBD1 aligns across 8 bases. CDR3 length: 14 amino acids. CDR1 and CDR2 (germline): MDHEN, SYDVKM. After removal of 3 bases from V and 5 bases from J, the junction contained 6 bases not matched to a gene. The CDR3 DNA is TGTGCCAGCAGTTTGACAGGGGACCATCACGAGCAGTACTTC. Protein: CASSLTGDHHEQYF.

The rearrangement joins TRBV6-1 to TRBJ1-1; TRBD1 is a possible D gene (6 bases). Germline V CDR1 and CDR2: MNHNS, SASEGT. The CDR3 is 17 amino acids. The V end was cut by 1 base, the J end by 5 bases, with 20 bases between. CDR3 region: CASSEVGTRGGGTEAFF. CDR3 DNA sequence: TGTGCCAGCAGTGAAGTCGGGACTAGGGGGGGAGGGACTGAAGCTTTCTTT.

This clone showed up just once. The chain is built from TRBV19 and TRBJ1-1; D not resolved. This CDR3 comprises 14 residues. From germline, CDR1 is LNHDA and CDR2 SQIVND (reference sequence). The germline V and J ends were trimmed by 5 bases and 5 bases, with 15 bases remaining between them. In DNA, the CDR3 is TGTGCCAGTAGTTTAGGCGGAGGCCGGACTGAAGCTTTCTTT. Translating gives CASSLGGGRTEAFF.

This clone came up a few times. The chain combines TRBV15 with TRBJ2-5, with 9 nucleotides matching TRBD2. With V trimmed by 1 base and J by 5 bases, 5 bases remained unmatched. CDR3 length: 15 residues. Germline lookup yields CDR1 LNHNV and CDR2 YYDKDF (reference sequence). Here the CDR3 reads CATSRVGGLAETQYF. The CDR3 region has the DNA TGTGCCACCAGCAGAGTAGGGGGACTAGCTGAGACCCAGTACTTC.

The table lists this clone with a few counts. The chain is built from TRBV7-2 and TRBJ2-7; possible D gene TRBD2, 5 bases. The ends were cut back, 2 bases at V and 3 bases at J, with 8 bases in the middle. CDR3 length: 13 amino acids. CDR1 and CDR2 (germline): SGHTA, FQGNSA. This CDR3 is CASSLTSIYEQYF. The CDR3 DNA sequence: TGTGCCAGCAGCTTAACTAGTATCTACGAGCAGTACTTC.

This clone has just a few counts. The chain uses TRBV19 and TRBJ2-1, with D perhaps matching TRBD1 (6 bases). CDR3 length equals 14 residues. Germline CDR1 is LNHDA and CDR2 is SQIVND (reference sequence). The V end was cut by 7 bases, the J end by 0 bases, with 10 bases between. The CDR3 loop is CASTDSSSYNEQFF. In nucleotides, the CDR3 is TGTGCCAGTACGGACAGCAGCTCCTACAATGAGCAGTTCTTC.

This chain connects TRBV9 to TRBJ1-3, with 7 nucleotides matching TRBD1. V trimming: 3 bases; J trimming: 4 bases; junction bases outside the gene matches: 4. The CDR3 length is 14 residues. Germline V gene data show CDR1 as SGDLS and CDR2 as YYNGEE. CDR3 protein: CASSETGEGNTIYF. DNA of the CDR3: TGTGCCAGCAGCGAAACAGGGGAAGGAAACACCATATATTTT.

The chain's CDR3 is CASSLGVGALADTQYF. The CDR3 nucleotides read TGTGCCAGCAGCCTTGGGGTGGGAGCCCTCGCAGATACGCAGTATTTT. This sequence joins TRBV7-9 and TRBJ2-3; D is possibly TRBD2 (5 bases). The CDR3 has 16 residues. CDR1 and CDR2 (germline): SEHNR, FQNEAQ (reference sequence). Trimming pared 5 bases from V and 4 bases from J, leaving 19 bases between.

The J gene is TRBJ2-7, the V gene TRBV29-1; 8 bases fit TRBD1. This CDR3 has 13 amino acids. Germline CDR1 is SQVTM and CDR2 is ANQGSEA. With 6 bases clipped from V and 2 bases from J, the junction kept 6 bases outside the gene matches. DNA of the CDR3: TGCAGCGTCGGACAGGGTACCACCTACGAGCAGTACTTC. It yields the protein CSVGQGTTYEQYF.

This clone was seen just once. The chain employs TRBV27 and TRBJ1-3, with D hard to call. V dropped 7 bases and J dropped 2 bases, with 9 bases sitting between them. The CDR3 runs 13 residues. Germline lookup yields CDR1 MNHEY and CDR2 SMNVEV (reference sequence). The CDR3: CASKKEAGNTIYF. Here the CDR3 DNA reads TGTGCCAGCAAGAAGGAGGCTGGAAACACCATATATTTT.

The chain carries TRBV4-3 and TRBJ1-2; D is possibly TRBD1 (5 bases). CDR1 and CDR2 (germline): LGHNA, YSLEER. This CDR3 is 15 amino acids long. The germline V and J ends were trimmed by 0 bases and 4 bases, with 12 bases remaining between them. The CDR3 nucleotides are TGCGCCAGCAGCCAAGACAAGGGGCGCGTCTATGGCTACACCTTC. Protein: CASSQDKGRVYGYTF.

The chain joins TRBV5-1 to TRBJ2-1; 14 positions match TRBD2. Germline V lookup: CDR1 SGHRS, CDR2 YFSETQ. CDR3 size: 16 residues. Germline trimming cut 1 base from V and 9 bases from J; bases unmatched to any gene: 6. The CDR3 region is CASSLLGTSGGGEQFF. The CDR3 nucleotides are TGCGCCAGCAGCTTGCTCGGGACTAGCGGGGGCGGTGAGCAGTTCTTC.

This clone was recorded a few times. V and J are TRBV25-1 and TRBJ1-2; D is uncertain. This CDR3 contains 11 residues. Trimming cost V 3 bases and J 9 bases, with 8 bases left between them. In germline, CDR1 is MGHDK, CDR2 SYGVNS. CDR3 residues: CASSEARRYTF. Written as DNA, the CDR3 is TGTGCCAGCAGTGAGGCTAGGCGCTACACCTTC.

On this clone itself: It is likely a read error, because the conserved phenylalanine at the end of the CDR3 is missing. The chain carries TRBV4-1 and TRBJ1-2; D call uncertain. Germline V gene sequence: CDR1 MGHRA, CDR2 YSYEKL. The CDR3 is made up of 15 amino acids. Trimming shortened V by 0 bases and J by 1 base, and 9 bases separated the two germline ends. The CDR3 sequence is CASSQERSVNYGYTL. CDR3 nucleotides: TGCGCCAGCAGCCAAGAAAGGTCAGTTAACTATGGCTACACCCTC.

The chain is built from TRBV19 and TRBJ2-2; maybe TRBD2 (6 bases). In germline, CDR1 is LNHDA, CDR2 SQIVND (reference sequence). V dropped 2 bases and J dropped 0 bases, with 7 bases sitting between them. The length of the CDR3 is 15 residues. DNA of the CDR3: TGTGCCAGTAGTATAACGGGGGCGAACACCGGGGAGCTGTTTTTT. It encodes CASSITGANTGELFF.

V usage is TRBV7-6 and J usage is TRBJ2-1; D is unclear. Germline V CDR1 and CDR2: SGHVS, FNYEAQ. V dropped 2 bases and J dropped 0 bases, with 8 bases sitting between them. The CDR3 runs to 15 residues. CDR3 amino acids: CASSLTENSYNEQFF. CDR3 nucleotide sequence: TGTGCCAGCAGCTTAACAGAAAACTCCTACAATGAGCAGTTCTTC.

Points on this clone: Other DNA sequences in the sample encode the same CDR3. V is TRBV28 and J is TRBJ2-7; D is ambiguous. Germline lookup yields CDR1 MDHEN and CDR2 SYDVKM. V was pared by 5 bases and J by 2 bases, with 10 bases between. The length of the CDR3 is 13 residues. The CDR3 region is CASSPPTPYEQYF. The CDR3 nucleotides are TGTGCCAGCAGTCCGCCCACACCCTACGAGCAGTACTTC.

V is TRBV6-1 and J is TRBJ1-2; 10 bases map to TRBD1. The CDR3 totals 15 residues. Germline values: CDR1 MNHNS, CDR2 SASEGT. V lost 6 bases to trimming and J lost 3 bases; unmatched junction nucleotides: 7. CDR3 sequence reads: CASSPTGGVDYGYTF. The CDR3 nucleotides read TGTGCCAGCAGCCCGACAGGGGGCGTCGACTATGGCTACACCTTC.

This sequence joins TRBV7-2 and TRBJ1-1; tentatively, D is TRBD1 (6 bases). Trimming removed 3 bases from V and 5 bases from J, with 10 bases in between. CDR1 is SGHTA and CDR2 is FQGNSA in the germline V gene. This CDR3 is built from 13 residues. CDR3 amino acids: CASSFGGGTEAFF. CDR3 in DNA: TGTGCCAGCAGCTTTGGGGGCGGGACTGAAGCTTTCTTT.

This clone came up a few times. The CDR3, as DNA: TGTGCCAGCAGCTTAAACAGACCAGGTTTCTCTGGGGCCAACGTCCTGACTTTC. It translates to CASSLNRPGFSGANVLTF. The rearrangement joins TRBV7-2 to TRBJ2-6; no clear D gene. V lost 2 bases, J lost 0 bases, and 14 bases lay in between. CDR1 SGHTA and CDR2 FQGNSA come from the germline V gene. The CDR3 contains 18 residues. Combining the CDR3 with reference TRBV7-2 and TRBJ2-6 gives the whole variable domain GAGVSQSPSNKVTEKGKDVELRCDPISGHTALYWYRQSLGQGLEFLIYFQGNSAPDKSGLPSDRFSAERTGGSVSTLTIQRTQQEDSAVYLCASSLNRPGFSGANVLTFGAGSRLTVL.

This chain connects TRBV6-5 to TRBJ1-4; D is undetermined. This CDR3 contains 15 residues. Germline V gene data show CDR1 as MNHEY and CDR2 as SVGAGI. Trimming removed 2 bases from V and 4 bases from J, with 11 bases in between. CDR3 amino acids: CASSYLDKFNEKLFF. As DNA, the CDR3 is TGTGCCAGCAGTTACCTCGACAAGTTTAATGAAAAACTGTTTTTT.

The CDR3 protein is CSVVPGQGAYEQYF. CDR3 sequence (DNA): TGCAGCGTTGTTCCAGGACAGGGGGCGTACGAGCAGTACTTC. The chain links TRBV29-1 to TRBJ2-7; 11 bases fit TRBD1. Germline V gene lookup returns CDR1 SQVTM and CDR2 ANQGSEA. The trim removed 4 bases at V and 4 bases at J, leaving 6 bases unmatched. The length of the CDR3 is 14 residues.